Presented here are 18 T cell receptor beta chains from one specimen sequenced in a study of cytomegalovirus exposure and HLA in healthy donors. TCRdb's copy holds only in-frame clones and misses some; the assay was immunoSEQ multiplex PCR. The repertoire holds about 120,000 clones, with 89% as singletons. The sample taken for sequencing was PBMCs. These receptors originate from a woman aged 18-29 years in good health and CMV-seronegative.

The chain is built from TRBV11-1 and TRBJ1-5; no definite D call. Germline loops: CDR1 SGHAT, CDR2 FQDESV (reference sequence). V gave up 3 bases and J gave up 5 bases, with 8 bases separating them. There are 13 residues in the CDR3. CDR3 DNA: TGTGCCAGCAGCTTGGAGGAACATCAGCCCCAGCATTTT. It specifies CASSLEEHQPQHF.

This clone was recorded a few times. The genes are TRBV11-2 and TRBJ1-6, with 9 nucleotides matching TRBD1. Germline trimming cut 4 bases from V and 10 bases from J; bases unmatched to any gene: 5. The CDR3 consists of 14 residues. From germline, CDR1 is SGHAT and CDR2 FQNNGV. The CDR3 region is CASSSGTGYSPLHF. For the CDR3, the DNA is TGTGCCAGCAGCTCCGGGACAGGGTACTCACCCCTCCACTTT.

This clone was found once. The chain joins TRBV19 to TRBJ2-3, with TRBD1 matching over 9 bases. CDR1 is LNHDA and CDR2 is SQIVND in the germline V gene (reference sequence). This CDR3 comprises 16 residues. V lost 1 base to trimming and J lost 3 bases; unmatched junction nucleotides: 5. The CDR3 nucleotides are TGTGCCAGTAGTATAGGGACAGGGGAGGGGACAGATACGCAGTATTTT. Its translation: CASSIGTGEGTDTQYF.

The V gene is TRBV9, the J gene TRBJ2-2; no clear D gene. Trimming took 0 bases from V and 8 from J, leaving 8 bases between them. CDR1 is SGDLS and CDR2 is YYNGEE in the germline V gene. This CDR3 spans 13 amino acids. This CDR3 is CASSVGGRGELFF. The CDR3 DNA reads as TGTGCCAGCAGCGTAGGAGGCAGAGGGGAGCTGTTTTTT.

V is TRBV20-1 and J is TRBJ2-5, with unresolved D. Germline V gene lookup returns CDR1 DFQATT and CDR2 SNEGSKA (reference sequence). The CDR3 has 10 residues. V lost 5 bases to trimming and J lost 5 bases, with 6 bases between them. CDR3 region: CSASIETQYF. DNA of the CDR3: TGCAGTGCTTCAATCGAGACCCAGTACTTC.

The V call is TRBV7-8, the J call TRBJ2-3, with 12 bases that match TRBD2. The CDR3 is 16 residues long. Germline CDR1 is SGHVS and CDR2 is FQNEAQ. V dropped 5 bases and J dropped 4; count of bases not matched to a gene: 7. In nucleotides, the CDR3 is TGTGCCAGCAGCCGGCTAGCGGGGGGGCCTTCAGATACGCAGTATTTT. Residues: CASSRLAGGPSDTQYF.

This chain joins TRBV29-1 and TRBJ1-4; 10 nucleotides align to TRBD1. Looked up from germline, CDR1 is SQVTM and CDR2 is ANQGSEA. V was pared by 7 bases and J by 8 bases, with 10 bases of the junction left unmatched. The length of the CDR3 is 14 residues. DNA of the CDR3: TGCAGCGGATACACGACAGGGGGCGCGGAAAAACTGTTTTTT. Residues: CSGYTTGGAEKLFF.

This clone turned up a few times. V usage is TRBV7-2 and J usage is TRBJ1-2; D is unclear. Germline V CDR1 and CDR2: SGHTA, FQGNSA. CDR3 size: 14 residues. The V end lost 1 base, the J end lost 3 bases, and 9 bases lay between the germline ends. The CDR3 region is CASSLGGTHYGYTF. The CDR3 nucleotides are TGTGCCAGCAGCTTAGGAGGCACCCACTATGGCTACACCTTC.

The CDR3 loop is CASSLERGRVAFF. Written as DNA, the CDR3 is TGTGCCAGCAGCTTGGAAAGGGGGCGGGTAGCTTTCTTT. The V call is TRBV5-8, the J call TRBJ1-1, with 7 bases identical to TRBD1. The germline V gene has CDR1 SGHTS and CDR2 YDEGEE. The CDR3 loop spans 13 amino acids. V shed 0 bases and J 10 bases; nucleotides not matched to a gene: 6.

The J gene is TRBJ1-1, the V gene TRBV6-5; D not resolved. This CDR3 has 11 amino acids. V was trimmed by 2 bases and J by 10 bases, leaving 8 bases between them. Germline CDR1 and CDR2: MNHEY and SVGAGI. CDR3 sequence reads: CASSYSQRAFF. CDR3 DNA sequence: TGTGCCAGCAGTTACAGCCAAAGAGCTTTCTTT.

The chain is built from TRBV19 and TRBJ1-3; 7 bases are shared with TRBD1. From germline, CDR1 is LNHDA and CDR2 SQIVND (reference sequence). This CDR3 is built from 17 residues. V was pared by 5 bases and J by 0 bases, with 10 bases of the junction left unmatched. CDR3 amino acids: CASSLLTGQSSGNTIYF. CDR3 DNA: TGTGCCAGTAGTCTCTTGACAGGGCAGAGCTCTGGAAACACCATATATTTT. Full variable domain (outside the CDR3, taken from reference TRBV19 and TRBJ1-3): DGGITQSPKYLFRKEGQNVTLSCEQNLNHDAMYWYRQDPGQGLRLIYYSQIVNDFQKGDIAEGYSVSREKKESFPLTVTSAQKNPTAFYLCASSLLTGQSSGNTIYFGEGSWLTVV.

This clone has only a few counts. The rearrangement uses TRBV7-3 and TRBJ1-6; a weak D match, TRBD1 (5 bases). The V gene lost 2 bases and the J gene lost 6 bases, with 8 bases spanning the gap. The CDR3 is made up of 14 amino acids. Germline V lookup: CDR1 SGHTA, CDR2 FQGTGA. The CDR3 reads CASSLLGGNSPLHF. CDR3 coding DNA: TGTGCCAGCAGCTTATTGGGGGGTAATTCACCCCTCCACTTT.

In DNA form, the CDR3 reads TGCGCCAGCAGCGTGGGTCTTACTGCCACAGATACGCAGTATTTT. This translates into CASSVGLTATDTQYF. The V call is TRBV5-1, the J call TRBJ2-3; no definite D call. Germline V gene sequence: CDR1 SGHRS, CDR2 YFSETQ. V shed 4 bases and J shed 2 bases, with 14 bases lying between them. This CDR3 spans 15 amino acids. Full variable domain (rest looked up from reference TRBV5-1 and TRBJ2-3): KAGVTQTPRYLIKTRGQQVTLSCSPISGHRSVSWYQQTPGQGLQFLFEYFSETQRNKGNFPGRFSGRQFSNSRSEMNVSTLELGDSALYLCASSVGLTATDTQYFGPGTRLTVL.

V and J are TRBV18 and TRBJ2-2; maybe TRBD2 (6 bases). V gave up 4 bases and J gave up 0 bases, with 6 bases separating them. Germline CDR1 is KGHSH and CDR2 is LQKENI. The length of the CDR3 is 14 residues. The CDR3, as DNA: TGTGCCAGCTCACGGGGGGCGAACACCGGGGAGCTGTTTTTT. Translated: CASSRGANTGELFF.

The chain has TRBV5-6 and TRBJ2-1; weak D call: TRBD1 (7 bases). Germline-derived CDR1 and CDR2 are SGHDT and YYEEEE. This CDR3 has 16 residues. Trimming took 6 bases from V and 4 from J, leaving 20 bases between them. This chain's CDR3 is CASIWRGPEVYNEQFF. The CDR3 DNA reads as TGTGCCAGCATCTGGAGGGGGCCAGAGGTTTACAATGAGCAGTTCTTC.

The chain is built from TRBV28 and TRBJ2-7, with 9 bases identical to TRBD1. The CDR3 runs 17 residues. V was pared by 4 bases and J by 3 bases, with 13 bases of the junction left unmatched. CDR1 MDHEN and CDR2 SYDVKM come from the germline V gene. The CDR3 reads CASSSGRGQGTYYEQYF. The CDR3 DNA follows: TGTGCCAGCAGTTCCGGTCGGGGACAGGGTACTTACTACGAGCAGTACTTC. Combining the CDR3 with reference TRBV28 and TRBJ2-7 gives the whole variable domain DVKVTQSSRYLVKRTGEKVFLECVQDMDHENMFWYRQDPGLGLRLIYFSYDVKMKEKGDIPEGYSVSREKKERFSLILESASTNQTSMYLCASSSGRGQGTYYEQYFGPGTRLTVT.

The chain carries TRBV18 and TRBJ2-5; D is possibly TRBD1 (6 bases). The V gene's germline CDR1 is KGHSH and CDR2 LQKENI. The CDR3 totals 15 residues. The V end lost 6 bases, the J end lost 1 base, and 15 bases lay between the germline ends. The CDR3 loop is CASSSNEGVQETQYF. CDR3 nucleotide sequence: TGTGCCAGCTCGTCCAACGAGGGGGTCCAAGAGACCCAGTACTTC.

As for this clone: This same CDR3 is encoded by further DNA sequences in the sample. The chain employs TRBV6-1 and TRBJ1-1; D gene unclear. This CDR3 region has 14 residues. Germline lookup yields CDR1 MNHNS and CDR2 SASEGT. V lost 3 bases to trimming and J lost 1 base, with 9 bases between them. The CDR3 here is CASSELGGNTEAFF. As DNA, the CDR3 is TGTGCCAGCAGTGAGCTAGGAGGGAACACTGAAGCTTTCTTT.